What follows are 19 T cell receptor beta chains derived from one specimen sequenced in a study of regulatory T cells in long-lasting Graves disease. Building of the TCR beta libraries involved iRepertoire HTBI primers and Arm-PCR of CDR3 regions. TCRdb independently ran MiXCR on the multiplex PCR reads; one entry per CDR3 protein. The sample has a few hundred thousand distinct CDR3 sequences, 15% to 20% seen once; the top ten hold 20% to 25%. Specified time point: newly diagnosed GD, antithyroid drugs for less than 3 months. PBMC-extracted RNA yielded the TCR library. These data are also associated with another study on T cells in Graves' hyperthyroidism and ophthalmopathy.

The sequencing used peripheral blood mononuclear cells (PBMCs), collected at new diagnosis, from a patient treated with antithyroid drugs. Receptors were obtained from a woman aged 18-29 years with Graves disease.

This clonotype was found many times. V gene TRBV20-1 combines with J gene TRBJ2-2, with D perhaps matching TRBD2 (6 bases). The CDR3 sequence is 13 residues long. Germline values: CDR1 DFQATT, CDR2 SNEGSKA (reference sequence). Trimming pared 3 bases from V and 5 bases from J, leaving 10 bases between. In nucleotides, the CDR3 is TGCAGTGCTAGGACTAGAGAAACCGGGGAGCTGTTTTTT. Translated: CSARTRETGELFF.

In its sample, this clonotype was seen many times. The CDR3 here is CSAIPLGTTHIEQYF. DNA of the CDR3: TGCAGTGCTATCCCTTTAGGGACTACCCACATCGAGCAGTACTTC. The chain combines TRBV20-1 with TRBJ2-7; TRBD2 agrees at 7 bases. The CDR3 has 15 residues. Per germline, CDR1 DFQATT and CDR2 SNEGSKA (reference sequence). V trimming: 4 bases; J trimming: 6 bases; junction bases outside the gene matches: 15.

This clonotype occurred many times. This chain joins TRBV7-9 and TRBJ2-7; 9 nucleotides align to TRBD1. The CDR3 covers 16 residues. Germline-derived CDR1 and CDR2 are SEHNR and FQNEAQ (reference sequence). V lost 4 bases, J lost 3 bases, and 10 bases stayed unmatched. The CDR3 nucleotides are TGTGCCAGCAGCTCAAGACCGGGACAGGGATACTACGAGCAGTACTTC. Amino acid sequence: CASSSRPGQGYYEQYF.

The rearrangement links TRBV20-1 to TRBJ2-1, with 9 nucleotides matching TRBD2. The J segment lost 4 bases and the V segment lost 5 bases, leaving 9 bases of the junction unmatched. Germline V lookup: CDR1 DFQATT, CDR2 SNEGSKA (reference sequence). The length of the CDR3 is 15 residues. The CDR3 loop is CSACGAGGPYNEQFF. The CDR3 DNA is TGCAGTGCTTGTGGGGCGGGGGGGCCTTACAATGAGCAGTTCTTC.

A note on this clonotype: Being one base from a much bigger clone, this may be a read error. This chain links TRBV6-1 with TRBJ2-7, with D perhaps being TRBD1 or TRBD2 (5 bases each). There are 12 residues in the CDR3. The germline V gene has CDR1 MNHNS and CDR2 SASEGT. The V end lost 7 bases, the J end lost 9 bases, and 16 bases lay between the germline ends. The CDR3 loop is CASTRGDSGQYF. The CDR3 DNA sequence: TGTGCCAGCACCAGAGGGGATTCCGGGCAGTACTTC.

Here the CDR3 DNA reads TGCAGTGCTAGGGAGGACGCCCCCTACGAGCAGTACTTC. This translates into CSAREDAPYEQYF. V gene TRBV20-1 combines with J gene TRBJ2-7; weak D call: TRBD2 (5 bases). Germline V gene sequence: CDR1 DFQATT, CDR2 SNEGSKA (reference sequence). The CDR3 has 13 amino acids. Deletions cut 3 bases from V and 2 bases from J, with 11 bases between.

This clonotype was picked up many times. V usage is TRBV28 and J usage is TRBJ2-7; a weak D match, TRBD1 (6 bases). The CDR3 has 13 residues. The germline V and J ends were trimmed by 8 bases and 1 base, with 12 bases remaining between them. The germline V gene has CDR1 MDHEN and CDR2 SYDVKM. CDR3: CASSSTGSYEQYF. The CDR3 DNA is TGTGCCAGCTCCTCGACAGGTTCCTACGAGCAGTACTTC.

This chain connects TRBV12-3 or TRBV12-4 to TRBJ2-2; D not resolved. This CDR3 is built from 13 residues. V was clipped by 5 bases and J by 3 bases, with 7 bases between them. The chain's CDR3 is CASSVRYTGELFF. DNA of the CDR3: TGTGCCAGCAGTGTACGATACACCGGGGAGCTGTTTTTT.

The V gene is TRBV5-1, the J gene TRBJ2-3; 10 bases are shared with TRBD1. This CDR3 is 18 amino acids long. Per the germline V gene, CDR1 is SGHRS and CDR2 is YFSETQ. V lost 2 bases, J lost 3 bases, and 12 bases stayed unmatched. The CDR3 sequence: CASSFQGQGVSGTDTQYF. CDR3 nucleotide sequence: TGCGCCAGCAGCTTTCAAGGACAGGGGGTAAGCGGAACAGATACGCAGTATTTT.

In the case of this clonotype: A read error likely explains this, since a far larger clone differs by one base. V is TRBV3-1 and J is TRBJ2-5, with TRBD1 matching over 7 bases. The CDR3 runs 14 residues. CDR1 and CDR2 (germline): LGHDT, YNNKEL (reference sequence). V shed 3 bases, J shed 11 bases, and the junction held 12 bases outside the gene matches. CDR3 loop: CASSHSDRAREQYF. The CDR3 DNA reads as TGTGCCAGCAGCCACTCCGACAGGGCCCGTGAGCAGTACTTC.

This clonotype was seen at least ten times. The chain has TRBV13 and TRBJ2-1, with D perhaps TRBD2 (6 bases). Trimming left V 5 bases short and J 7 bases short, with 9 bases between. The CDR3 loop spans 12 amino acids. The germline V gene encodes CDR1 PRHDT and CDR2 FYEKMQ (reference sequence). CDR3 protein: CASSRELNEQFF. As DNA, the CDR3 is TGTGCCAGCAGCCGGGAGTTGAATGAGCAGTTCTTC.

In this sample, this clonotype turned up many times. The chain carries TRBV10-3 and TRBJ2-1; D gene unclear. Deletions cut 5 bases from V and 0 bases from J, with 11 bases between. Germline-derived CDR1 and CDR2 are ENHRY and SYGVKD. CDR3 size: 15 residues. The CDR3 protein is CAISLTGSSYNEQFF. CDR3 bases: TGTGCCATCAGTCTGACCGGAAGCTCCTACAATGAGCAGTTCTTC.

The sample holds many counts of this clonotype. V usage is TRBV11-3 and J usage is TRBJ2-1; 9 bases are a match to TRBD1. The germline CDR1 and CDR2 sequences are SGHNT and YENEEA. The CDR3 consists of 12 residues. The junction had 4 bases not matched to a gene; V was cut back by 1 base and J by 15 bases. The CDR3 nucleotides read TGTGCCAGCAGCTTAGGGGACAGGGTTACGTTCTTC. Its translation is CASSLGDRVTFF. Full variable domain (outside the CDR3, taken from reference TRBV11-3 and TRBJ2-1): EAGVVQSPRYKIIEKKQPVAFWCNPISGHNTLYWYLQNLGQGPELLIRYENEEAVDDSQLPKDRFSAERLKGVDSTLKIQPAELGDSAVYLCASSLGDRVTFFGPGTRLTVL.

The rearrangement joins TRBV30 to TRBJ2-7, with a weak D call TRBD1 (5 bases). V was clipped by 4 bases and J by 1 base, with 8 bases between them. The germline gives CDR1 GTSNPN, CDR2 SVGIG (reference sequence). This CDR3 has 12 residues. The CDR3 DNA follows: TGTGCCTGGAACCGACAGTCCTACGAGCAGTACTTC. This translates into CAWNRQSYEQYF. Full variable domain (outside the CDR3, taken from reference TRBV30 and TRBJ2-7): SQTIHQWPATLVQPVGSPLSLECTVEGTSNPNLYWYRQAAGRGLQLLFYSVGIGQISSEVPQNLSASRPQDRQFILSSKKLLLSDSGFYLCAWNRQSYEQYFGPGTRLTVT.

The chain combines TRBV7-9 with TRBJ2-5; possibly TRBD1 or TRBD2 for D (7 bases each). The germline V and J ends were trimmed by 7 bases and 3 bases, with 12 bases remaining between them. CDR1 is SEHNR, CDR2 FQNEAQ, per germline (reference sequence). This CDR3 is built from 13 residues. CDR3 protein: CASTRGGEETQYF. The CDR3 coding sequence is TGTGCCAGCACCAGGGGGGGGGAAGAGACCCAGTACTTC.

V usage is TRBV6-2 or TRBV6-3 and J usage is TRBJ2-3; 8 nucleotides line up with TRBD2. V was clipped by 1 base and J by 5 bases; unmatched bases: 2. The CDR3 is made up of 14 amino acids. Germline values: CDR1 MNHEY, CDR2 SVGEGT. CDR3: CASSYFGRGDTQYF. The CDR3 region has the DNA TGTGCCAGCAGTTACTTCGGGAGGGGAGATACGCAGTATTTT.

This clonotype was counted many times. The chain employs TRBV7-2 and TRBJ2-3; no reliable D call. V shed 2 bases and J shed 4 bases, with 7 bases lying between them. In germline, CDR1 is SGHTA, CDR2 FQGNSA. This CDR3 has 13 residues. DNA of the CDR3: TGTGCCAGCAGCTTAAGTTTGGCAGATACGCAGTATTTT. It encodes CASSLSLADTQYF.

This clonotype came up many times. V is TRBV10-3 and J is TRBJ1-1; D uncertain. This CDR3 is built from 14 residues. The V gene's germline CDR1 is ENHRY and CDR2 SYGVKD. V lost 0 bases and J 1 base, leaving 6 bases between the germline ends. The CDR3 loop reads CAISESMRNTEAFF. CDR3 nucleotides: TGTGCCATCAGTGAGTCAATGAGGAACACTGAAGCTTTCTTT.

Only a few counts were recorded for this clonotype. This chain links TRBV5-6 with TRBJ2-2; TRBD1 is a possible D gene (6 bases). Germline-derived CDR1 and CDR2 are SGHDT and YYEEEE. V shed 4 bases and J shed 6 bases, with 16 bases lying between them. This CDR3 is 15 amino acids long. CDR3 loop: CASSLVGARAGELFF. The CDR3 bases are TGTGCCAGCAGCCTCGTGGGGGCTCGCGCCGGGGAGCTGTTTTTT.